These 8 T cell receptor beta chains were sequenced from one sample in a study of cytotoxic CD8 clonotypes in ibrutinib-treated CLL. Repertoires were generated with immunoSEQ multiplex PCR, while TCRdb's copy carries only in-frame clones and drops some. The sample consists of 200,000 to 250,000 clones, about 75% of them appearing once. The specimen was PBMCs, collected after 12 months of ibrutinib treatment. These receptors originate from a human donor with chronic lymphocytic leukemia.

This rearrangement joins TRBV27 to TRBJ2-1, with D possibly being TRBD1 (6 bases). V gave up 4 bases and J gave up 0 bases, with 13 bases separating them. Germline loops: CDR1 MNHEY, CDR2 SMNVEV (reference sequence). This CDR3 is built from 16 residues. The CDR3 reads CASSSRGQSSYNEQFF. The CDR3 DNA follows: TGTGCCAGCAGTTCCCGTGGACAGAGCTCCTACAATGAGCAGTTCTTC.

This chain connects TRBV19 to TRBJ1-5, with 9 bases identical to TRBD1. The CDR3 sequence is 17 residues long. Trimming removed 5 bases from V and 2 bases from J; junction bases left unmatched: 10. Per the germline V gene, CDR1 is LNHDA and CDR2 is SQIVND (reference sequence). Here the CDR3 reads CASSSAGTGIRNQPQHF. CDR3 nucleotide sequence: TGTGCCAGTAGTTCCGCCGGGACAGGGATACGCAATCAGCCCCAGCATTTT.

The V gene is TRBV18, the J gene TRBJ1-4; no clear D. The germline CDR1 and CDR2 sequences are KGHSH and LQKENI. The CDR3 contains 14 residues. V was shortened by 3 bases and J by 4 bases, with 9 bases between the two germline ends. In DNA form, the CDR3 reads TGTGCCAGCTCACCCACAGAGAGTAATGAAAAACTGTTTTTT. The encoded protein is CASSPTESNEKLFF. Using reference TRBV18 and TRBJ1-4 for the parts outside the CDR3, the full variable domain is NAGVMQNPRHLVRRRGQEARLRCSPMKGHSHVYWYRQLPEEGLKFMVYLQKENIIDESGMPKERFSAEFPKEGPSILRIQQVVRGDSAAYFCASSPTESNEKLFFGSGTQLSVL.

This clone has a count of ten or more. The chain carries TRBV6-5 and TRBJ1-2; D is uncertain. Trimming took off 8 bases at V and 4 bases at J, with 14 bases between the two ends. The CDR3 loop spans 13 amino acids. Looked up from germline, CDR1 is MNHEY and CDR2 is SVGAGI. The CDR3 bases are TGTGCCAGCGGTCTTCAGAGTAGCTATGGCTACACCTTC. Translation gives CASGLQSSYGYTF.

This clone was seen just once. The chain uses TRBV28 and TRBJ2-3; D might be TRBD2 (6 bases). CDR3 length: 15 residues. Trimming took off 6 bases at V and 2 bases at J, with 15 bases between the two ends. Germline loops: CDR1 MDHEN, CDR2 SYDVKM. The CDR3 reads CASSGSTLITDTQYF. CDR3 in DNA: TGTGCCAGCAGCGGGAGCACTCTGATCACAGATACGCAGTATTTT.

This clone was counted a single time. J is TRBJ2-1 and V is TRBV4-2; 9 nucleotides agree with TRBD2. Germline V lookup: CDR1 LGHNA, CDR2 YNFKEQ. With V trimmed by 0 bases and J by 5 bases, 5 bases remained unmatched. This CDR3 region has 16 residues. The CDR3 here is CASSQESGTSHNEQFF. In DNA form, the CDR3 reads TGTGCCAGCAGCCAAGAATCCGGGACTAGCCACAATGAGCAGTTCTTC.

The chain is built from TRBV5-4 and TRBJ2-3; possible D gene TRBD2, 7 bases. Germline CDR1 and CDR2: SGHNT and YYREEE (reference sequence). With 2 bases removed from V and 5 bases from J, the gap between germline ends came to 12 bases. This CDR3 comprises 14 residues. For the CDR3, the DNA is TGTGCCAGCAGCTTCCGGGGGGCCATAGATACGCAGTATTTT. Amino acid sequence: CASSFRGAIDTQYF. The full variable domain, its missing parts supplied by reference TRBV5-4 and TRBJ2-3, is ETGVTQSPTHLIKTRGQQVTLRCSSQSGHNTVSWYQQALGQGPQFIFQYYREEENGRGNFPPRFSGLQFPNYSSELNVNALELDDSALYLCASSFRGAIDTQYFGPGTRLTVL.

This chain connects TRBV27 to TRBJ2-7; 7 positions match TRBD2. CDR1 is MNHEY, CDR2 SMNVEV, per germline (reference sequence). V trimming: 5 bases; J trimming: 1 base; junction bases outside the gene matches: 5. The CDR3 has 14 residues. This CDR3 reads CASSEAGLSYEQYF. DNA of the CDR3: TGTGCCAGCAGTGAGGCGGGACTATCCTACGAGCAGTACTTC.